These T cell receptor beta chains were read from a single sample in a study of tumor-infiltrating lymphocytes in oesophageal squamous cell carcinoma. TCRdb fed the PCR reads into MiXCR, producing one record per CDR3 protein. The table records around 13,000 distinct CDR3 sequences, roughly half of them present only once. Sequencing used esophageal tumor tissue. All receptors derive from a male donor with esophageal squamous cell carcinoma. The CDR3 runs from the conserved cysteine through the conserved F or W. The D gene is left open where the match is weak. Clone size, where shown, is once, few, many, or a class for clones that have expanded.

>TRBV6-6|TRBJ1-3|many|-
TGTGCCAGCAGTTACGCGTTACCGAACCCCTCTGGAAACACCATATATTTT
CASSYALPNPSGNTIYF
>TRBV7-2|TRBJ2-2|-|-
TGTGCCAGCAGCCTGAGAGCTGTCACCGGGGAGCTGTTTTTT
CASSLRAVTGELFF
>TRBV7-8|TRBJ2-3|-|TRBD2
TGTGCCAGCAGCTACACTAGCGGGAGATCCGCAGATACGCAGTATTTT
CASSYTSGRSADTQYF
>TRBV5-6|TRBJ2-1|-|TRBD1
TGTGCCAGCAGCCACCGGGACAGTTCTTACAATGAGCAGTTCTTC
CASSHRDSSYNEQFF
>TRBV7-2|TRBJ2-1|few|-
TGTGCCAGCAGCCTAAATACAGATTACTACAATGAGCAGTTCTTC
CASSLNTDYYNEQFF
>TRBV27|TRBJ2-5|-|-
TGTGCCAGCAGTTCCGGGACTGCCACGGGGACCCAGTACTTC
CASSSGTATGTQYF
>TRBV6-6|TRBJ2-7|-|-
TGTGCCAGCAGTTACGCTCCCTTACATGGGGGCTACGAGCAGTACTTC
CASSYAPLHGGYEQYF
>TRBV7-4|TRBJ1-1|-|-
TGTGCCAGCAGCTTAGAGGGGAAGGGTGGAGCTTTCTTT
CASSLEGKGGAFF
>TRBV24-1|TRBJ2-2|few|-
TGTGCCACCAGTGTTTTGAACACCGGGGAGCTGTTTTTT
CATSVLNTGELFF
>TRBV13|TRBJ2-5|few|-
TGTGCCAGCAGCTTAGGTGGGCGGGGGCCTCACCAAGAGACCCAGTACTTC
CASSLGGRGPHQETQYF
>TRBV5-1|TRBJ2-5|many|-
TGCGCCAGCAGCTTGGGGTGGGAAACCTACAATGAGCAGTACTTC
CASSLGWETYNEQYF
>TRBV7-6|TRBJ2-5|medium-sized|-
TGTGCCAGCAGCTTTGGGACAGCCCGCCGGGAGCAGTACTTC
CASSFGTARREQYF
>TRBV7-2|TRBJ2-3|-|-
TGTGCCAGTTCCCGCGGGGCTAGCACAGATACGCAGTATTTT
CASSRGASTDTQYF
>TRBV5-1|TRBJ1-1|many|-
TGCGCCAGCAGCTTGGAGGGTGACGCCACTGAAGCTTTCTTT
CASSLEGDATEAFF
>TRBV24-1|TRBJ2-5|-|TRBD1
TGTGCCACAGGGACAGGGCCCCAAGAGACCCAGTACTTC
CATGTGPQETQYF
>TRBV7-6|TRBJ2-1|few|TRBD2
TGTGCCAGCAGCCCCTCCGGCGGGAGGTTGGTGGATGAGCAGTTCTTC
CASSPSGGRLVDEQFF
>TRBV7-6|TRBJ2-3|few|-
TGTGCCAGCAGCTTAGCGCACACCACAGATACGCAGTATTTT
CASSLAHTTDTQYF
>TRBV7-8|TRBJ2-5|-|-
TGTGCCAGCAGCTCCCCATCCTTAACAGGGTACGAGACCCAGTACTTC
CASSSPSLTGYETQYF
>TRBV7-2|TRBJ2-1|-|TRBD2
TGTGCCAGCAGCTTAGCTGGCGGGAGCGGCTACAATGAGCAGTTCTTC
CASSLAGGSGYNEQFF
>TRBV6-1|TRBJ2-5|-|TRBD2
TGTGCCAGCAGTCCCAGAGCGGGAGGAGTGCAAGAGACCCAGTACTTC
CASSPRAGGVQETQYF
>TRBV10-1|TRBJ2-3|-|TRBD2
TGCGCCAGCAGTGAGACTAGCGGGAGCACAGATACGCAGTATTTT
CASSETSGSTDTQYF
>TRBV4-1|TRBJ2-5|many|TRBD2
TGCGCCAGCAGCCAAGAAGGGAGAATGCTAGCGGGAAGGCAAGAGACCCAGTACTTC
CASSQEGRMLAGRQETQYF
>TRBV18|TRBJ1-3|few|-
TGTGCCAGCTCTGAGGACTCTGGAAACACCATATATTTT
CASSEDSGNTIYF
>TRBV7-2|TRBJ2-3|-|-
TGTGCCAGCTTATACAGGGGTCGGGGGACCGATACGCAGTATTTT
CASLYRGRGTDTQYF
>TRBV11-3|TRBJ2-3|-|-
TGTGCCAGCAAATCCACAGATACGCAGTATTTT
CASKSTDTQYF
>TRBV7-2|TRBJ2-7|few|-
TGTGCCAGCAGCCCAGGCCCCGGAGGGTACGAGCAGTACTTC
CASSPGPGGYEQYF
>TRBV7-3|TRBJ2-6|-|-
TGTGCCAGCAGCTTGGTAGCTGGGGCCAACGTCCTGACTTTC
CASSLVAGANVLTF
>TRBV23-1|TRBJ2-7|-|-
TGCGCCAGCAGTCCCGTCTCTCTCTCCTCCTACGAGCAGTACTTC
CASSPVSLSSYEQYF
>TRBV7-2|TRBJ2-5|-|-
TGTGCCAGCAGCTTAGAAGGGCGGGGGACATCGCAGTACTTC
CASSLEGRGTSQYF
>TRBV7-9|TRBJ2-3|once|TRBD2
TGTGCCAGCAGCTCACGTTTAGCGGGACTCAGCACAGATACGCAGTATTTT
CASSSRLAGLSTDTQYF
>TRBV6-8|TRBJ1-2|-|-
TGTGCCAGCAGTAACCGGGACGGGTATGGCTACACCTTC
CASSNRDGYGYTF
>TRBV7-6|TRBJ2-5|-|TRBD2
TGTGCCAGCAGCCCTCAGGGTAGCGGGACTTGGGAGACCCAGTACTTC
CASSPQGSGTWETQYF
>TRBV12-3/TRBV12-4|TRBJ2-1|medium-sized|-
TGTGCCAGCAGTTTATGGGGGGAGAGCTCCTACAATGAGCAGTTCTTC
CASSLWGESSYNEQFF
>TRBV7-2|TRBJ2-1|-|TRBD1
TGTGCCAGCAGCTTACTACAGGGGCCTACTGGTGAGCAGTTCTTC
CASSLLQGPTGEQFF
>TRBV7-2|TRBJ2-3|-|-
TGTGCCAGCAGCCGGCACAAGGGTTTAGAGACCCAGTATTTT
CASSRHKGLETQYF
>TRBV7-3|TRBJ2-1|once|-
TGTGCCAGCAGCTTAGAATATGAGCAGTTCTTC
CASSLEYEQFF
>TRBV7-8|TRBJ2-7|few|-
TGTGCCAGCAGCCGCTCCGGGAGTATTAGCTCACCCCTCCACTTC
CASSRSGSISSPLHF
>TRBV7-6|TRBJ2-3|once|TRBD2
TGTGCCAGCAGCTTAGGGACTAGCTCAGATACGCAGTATTTT
CASSLGTSSDTQYF
>TRBV7-6|TRBJ2-5|few|-
TGTGCCAGCAGCCCCGGGACACCGTACCAAGAGACCCAGTACTTC
CASSPGTPYQETQYF
>TRBV7-3|TRBJ2-1|many|-
TGTGCCAGCAGTCCTCGCGAGGCGGAAGGCGATGAGCAGTTCTTC
CASSPREAEGDEQFF
>TRBV12-3/TRBV12-4|TRBJ2-7|-|-
TGTGCCAGCAGTCTCCGGGACCTTACGGACGAGCAGTACTTC
CASSLRDLTDEQYF
>TRBV6-2/TRBV6-3|TRBJ1-2|-|-
TGTGCCAGCAGTTACGACGGGAGACATGGCTACACCTTC
CASSYDGRHGYTF
>TRBV7-2|TRBJ2-2|-|-
TGTGCCAGCAGCTTACGGAGACAAACCGGGGAGCTGTTTTTT
CASSLRRQTGELFF
>TRBV7-6|TRBJ2-5|-|-
TGTGCCAGCAGCTTAGGGACCGGGAGCCCTGAAGCTTTCTTC
CASSLGTGSPEAFF
>TRBV7-6|TRBJ2-5|-|TRBD1
TGTGCCAGCAGCATCGGGACAGCCACCGAGACCCAGTACTTC
CASSIGTATETQYF